These T cell receptor beta chains were read from a single sample in a study of graft-versus-host responses after intestinal transplantation. Libraries were prepared by immunoSEQ multiplex PCR; TCRdb keeps only in-frame clonotypes and omits some of them. Of 20,000 or so clones listed, around nine tenths are singletons. Material: bone marrow, obtained around 120 days after transplant. The receptors stem from a human patient who received an intestinal transplant, so some T cells may come from the graft donor. CDR3s leave out the opening cysteine and the closing phenylalanine or tryptophan. Clone size is given for some rows only: seen once, a few or many times, or a class if the clone is expanded.

TRBV7-9	.	TRBJ2-7	ASSLVLGGEQY
TRBV6-1	.	TRBJ1-2	ASSGDRGLHYGYT
TRBV2	.	TRBJ2-5	ASSVGQHYQETQY
TRBV7-2	.	TRBJ1-2	ASSSQGRGNYGYT
TRBV6-4	medium-sized	TRBJ2-1	ASSEGTSGNEQF
TRBV6-6	.	TRBJ2-1	ASHYITTNEQF
TRBV27	.	TRBJ1-2	ASSLLYRGGYGYT
TRBV28	.	TRBJ1-4	ASSPIDGLFNEKLF
TRBV11-2	.	TRBJ2-2	ASSLVYRAGGELF
TRBV30	once	TRBJ1-5	AWSVSGSNQPQH
TRBV6-5	.	TRBJ2-3	ASTWAGGRTDTQY
TRBV4-2	.	TRBJ2-5	ASSPTDSGGAETQY
TRBV9	.	TRBJ1-2	ASSVGGPGTNGGYT
TRBV29-1	.	TRBJ1-5	SVAGTDSNQPQH
TRBV27	.	TRBJ2-5	ASSVPVRETQY
TRBV7-8	.	TRBJ2-1	ASSLNQVENEQF
TRBV29-1	.	TRBJ2-5	SVESRTNRAETQY
TRBV28	.	TRBJ2-7	ASSFSNWPRQY
TRBV13	.	TRBJ2-1	ASSLEGEQF
TRBV19	.	TRBJ1-2	ASNPGNYGYT
TRBV19	.	TRBJ2-1	ASSIFHNEQF
TRBV5-1	.	TRBJ2-2	ASSFGTYTGELF
TRBV19	few	TRBJ1-5	ASSPSFSYQPQH
TRBV6-5	.	TRBJ2-5	ASSRGTSGQETQY
TRBV6-4	.	TRBJ1-5	ASSDPTREGNLGNQPQH
TRBV2	once	TRBJ2-7	ASSAGTAYEQY
TRBV6-6	.	TRBJ2-1	ASTGGTADNEQF
TRBV7-9	.	TRBJ2-5	ASSLQNYQETQY
TRBV5-8	.	TRBJ2-7	ASSSDGTVVVEQY
TRBV2	.	TRBJ1-2	ASSEGQAYGYT
TRBV7-3	once	TRBJ2-1	ASSVLAGSSYNEQF
TRBV6-5	.	TRBJ2-7	ASRPGTLYEQY
TRBV19	.	TRBJ2-3	ASSPQGDTQY
TRBV7-9	.	TRBJ1-4	ASTGGEKLF
TRBV5-4	.	.	ASSSGEIADTQH
TRBV27	.	TRBJ2-7	ASRTSGTYEQY
TRBV7-7	.	TRBJ2-7	ASSLDERTPYEQY
TRBV28	.	TRBJ2-5	ASTLAGVETQY
TRBV6-1	once	TRBJ2-1	ASSEVGLRGAYNEQF